This T cell receptor beta chain was observed in a study of early T cells in non-severe SARS-CoV-2 infection. CDR1 and CDR2 from the germline V gene are DFQATT and SNEGSKA (reference sequence). The CDR3 spans 14 residues. Unmatched junction bases numbered 6, after V lost 0 bases and J lost 5 bases. TCRdb itself ran the 5' RACE reads through MiXCR, one entry per CDR3 protein. The sample carries tens of thousands of distinct CDR3 sequences, just under 15% recorded once. This receptor was identified in an adult who was a healthcare worker with PCR-confirmed SARS-CoV-2 infection or an uninfected control (not recorded which). The rearrangement links TRBV20-1 to TRBJ2-7; 8 bases line up with TRBD1. Specimen: whole blood. The CDR3 DNA reads TGCAGTGCTAGAGATCACGACAGGGGCAACGAGCAGTACTTC. Translating gives CSARDHDRGNEQYF.